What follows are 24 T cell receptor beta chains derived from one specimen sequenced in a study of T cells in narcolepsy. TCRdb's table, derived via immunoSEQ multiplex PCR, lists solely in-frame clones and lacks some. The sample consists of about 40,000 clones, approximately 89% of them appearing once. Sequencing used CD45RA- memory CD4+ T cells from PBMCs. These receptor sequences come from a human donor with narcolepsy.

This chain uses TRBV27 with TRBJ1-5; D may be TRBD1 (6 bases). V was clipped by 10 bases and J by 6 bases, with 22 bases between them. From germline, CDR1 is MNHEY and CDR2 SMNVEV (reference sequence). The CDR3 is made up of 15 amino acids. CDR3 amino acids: CATGPTAGVTQPQHF. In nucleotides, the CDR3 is TGTGCCACTGGGCCAACTGCAGGGGTCACTCAGCCCCAGCATTTT.

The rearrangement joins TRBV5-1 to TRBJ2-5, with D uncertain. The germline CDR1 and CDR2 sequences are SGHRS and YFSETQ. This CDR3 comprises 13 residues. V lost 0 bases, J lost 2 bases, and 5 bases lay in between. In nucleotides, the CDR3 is TGCGCCAGCAGCTTGGCCCTGCAAGAGACCCAGTACTTC. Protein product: CASSLALQETQYF.

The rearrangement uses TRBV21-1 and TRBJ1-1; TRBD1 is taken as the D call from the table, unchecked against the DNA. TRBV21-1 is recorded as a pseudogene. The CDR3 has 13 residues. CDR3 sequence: CASITGGRAEAFF. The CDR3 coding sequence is TGTGCCAGCATCACAGGGGGCCGGGCTGAAGCTTTCTTT.

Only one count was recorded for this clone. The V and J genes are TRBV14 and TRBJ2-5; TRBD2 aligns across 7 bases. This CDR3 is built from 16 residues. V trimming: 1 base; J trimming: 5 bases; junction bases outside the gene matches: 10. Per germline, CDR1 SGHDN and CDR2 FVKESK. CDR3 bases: TGTGCCAGCAGCCAAGTTGGCGGGAGAAGAGGGGAGACCCAGTACTTC. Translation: CASSQVGGRRGETQYF.

This chain's CDR3 is CASSLVPGGQAGPQYF. CDR3 sequence (DNA): TGTGCCAGCAGCTTGGTCCCTGGTGGACAGGCAGGGCCCCAGTACTTC. V and J are TRBV7-2 and TRBJ2-5; 7 bases are a match to TRBD1. The CDR3 extends over 16 amino acids. Per the germline V gene, CDR1 is SGHTA and CDR2 is FQGNSA. V gave up 3 bases and J gave up 9 bases; unmatched junction bases: 16.

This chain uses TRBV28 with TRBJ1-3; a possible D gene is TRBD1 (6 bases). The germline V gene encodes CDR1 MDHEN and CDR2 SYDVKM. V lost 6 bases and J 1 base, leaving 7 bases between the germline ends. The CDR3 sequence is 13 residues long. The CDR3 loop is CASSRGSGNTIYF. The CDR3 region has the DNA TGTGCCAGCAGCAGGGGATCTGGAAACACCATATATTTT.

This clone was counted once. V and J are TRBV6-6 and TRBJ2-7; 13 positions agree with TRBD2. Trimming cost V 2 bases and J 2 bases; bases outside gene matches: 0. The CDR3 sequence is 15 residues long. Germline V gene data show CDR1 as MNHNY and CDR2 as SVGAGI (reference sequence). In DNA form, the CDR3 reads TGTGCCAGCAGTTACGGGACTAGCGGGACCTACGAGCAGTACTTC. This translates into CASSYGTSGTYEQYF.

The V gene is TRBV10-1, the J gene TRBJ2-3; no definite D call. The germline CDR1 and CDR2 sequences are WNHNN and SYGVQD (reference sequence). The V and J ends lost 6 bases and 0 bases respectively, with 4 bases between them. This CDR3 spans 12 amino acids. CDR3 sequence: CASSGSTDTQYF. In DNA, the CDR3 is TGCGCCAGCAGCGGGAGCACAGATACGCAGTATTTT.

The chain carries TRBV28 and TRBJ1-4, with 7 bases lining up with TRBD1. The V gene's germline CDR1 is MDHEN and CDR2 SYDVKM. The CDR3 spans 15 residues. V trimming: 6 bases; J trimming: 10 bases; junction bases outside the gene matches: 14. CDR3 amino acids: CASSPNRGRVGKLFF. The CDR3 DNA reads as TGTGCCAGCAGCCCGAACAGGGGTCGGGTCGGAAAACTGTTTTTT.

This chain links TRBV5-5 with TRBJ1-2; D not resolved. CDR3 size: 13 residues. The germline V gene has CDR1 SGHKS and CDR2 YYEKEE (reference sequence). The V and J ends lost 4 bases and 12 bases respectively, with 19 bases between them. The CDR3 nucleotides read TGTGCCAGCAGCCCCCCCCGAGCGGCTCAGCACACCTTC. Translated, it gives CASSPPRAAQHTF.

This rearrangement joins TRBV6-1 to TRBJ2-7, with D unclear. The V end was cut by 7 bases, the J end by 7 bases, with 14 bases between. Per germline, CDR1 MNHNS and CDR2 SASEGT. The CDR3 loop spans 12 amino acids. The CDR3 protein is CASNHWQREQYF. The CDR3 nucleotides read TGTGCCAGCAACCATTGGCAGAGGGAGCAGTACTTC.

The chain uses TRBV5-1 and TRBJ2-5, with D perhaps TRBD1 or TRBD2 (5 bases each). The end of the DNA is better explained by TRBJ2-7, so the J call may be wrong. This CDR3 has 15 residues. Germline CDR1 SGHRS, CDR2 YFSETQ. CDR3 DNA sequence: TGCGCCAGCAGCCTAACTCCGGGACCAGCCCTCGAGCAGTACTTC. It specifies CASSLTPGPALEQYF.

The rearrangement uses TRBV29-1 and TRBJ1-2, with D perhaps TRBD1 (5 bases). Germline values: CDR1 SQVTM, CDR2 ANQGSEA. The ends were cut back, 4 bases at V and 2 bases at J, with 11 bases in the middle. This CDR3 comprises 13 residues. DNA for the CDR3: TGCAGCGTTGCGGGGGTGGAAAACTATGGCTACACCTTC. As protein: CSVAGVENYGYTF.

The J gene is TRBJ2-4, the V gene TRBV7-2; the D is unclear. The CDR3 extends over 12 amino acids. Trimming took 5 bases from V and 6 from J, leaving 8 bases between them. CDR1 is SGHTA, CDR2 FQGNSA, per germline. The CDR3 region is CASSDSGNIQYF. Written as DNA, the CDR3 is TGTGCCAGCAGCGACTCGGGAAACATTCAGTACTTC.

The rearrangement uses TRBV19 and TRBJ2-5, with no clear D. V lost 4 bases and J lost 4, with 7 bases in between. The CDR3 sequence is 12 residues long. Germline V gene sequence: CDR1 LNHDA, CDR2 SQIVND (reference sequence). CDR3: CASSRTRETQYF. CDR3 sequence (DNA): TGTGCCAGTAGTAGGACCCGAGAGACCCAGTACTTC. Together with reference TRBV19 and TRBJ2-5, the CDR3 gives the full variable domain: DGGITQSPKYLFRKEGQNVTLSCEQNLNHDAMYWYRQDPGQGLRLIYYSQIVNDFQKGDIAEGYSVSREKKESFPLTVTSAQKNPTAFYLCASSRTRETQYFGPGTRLLVL.

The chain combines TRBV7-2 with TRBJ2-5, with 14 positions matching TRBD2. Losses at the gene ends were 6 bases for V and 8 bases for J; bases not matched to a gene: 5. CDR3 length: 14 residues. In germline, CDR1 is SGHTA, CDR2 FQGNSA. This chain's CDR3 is CASRLTSGGETQYF. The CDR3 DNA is TGTGCCAGCAGGCTGACTAGCGGGGGGGAAACCCAGTACTTC. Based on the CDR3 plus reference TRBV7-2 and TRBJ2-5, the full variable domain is GAGVSQSPSNKVTEKGKDVELRCDPISGHTALYWYRQSLGQGLEFLIYFQGNSAPDKSGLPSDRFSAERTGGSVSTLTIQRTQQEDSAVYLCASRLTSGGETQYFGPGTRLLVL.

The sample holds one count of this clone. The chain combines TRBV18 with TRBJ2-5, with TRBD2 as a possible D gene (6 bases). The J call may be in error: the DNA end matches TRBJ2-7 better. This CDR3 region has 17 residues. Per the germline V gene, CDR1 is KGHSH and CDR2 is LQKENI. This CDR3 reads CASSPLGLREISYEQYF. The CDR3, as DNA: TGTGCCAGCTCACCACTCGGCTTACGGGAGATCTCCTACGAGCAGTACTTC.

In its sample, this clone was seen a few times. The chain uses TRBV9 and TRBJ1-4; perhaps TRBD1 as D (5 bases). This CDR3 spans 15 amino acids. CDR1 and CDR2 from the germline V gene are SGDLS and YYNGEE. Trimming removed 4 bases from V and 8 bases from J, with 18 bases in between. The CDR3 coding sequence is TGTGCCAGCAGCCCGGGGACGGTCAATGGGGAAAAACTGTTTTTT. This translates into CASSPGTVNGEKLFF.

This CDR3 is CASSHPAGGRSSYNEQFF. The CDR3 nucleotides are TGCGCCAGCAGCCATCCCGCTGGGGGAAGGAGCTCCTACAATGAGCAGTTCTTC. The J gene is TRBJ2-1, the V gene TRBV4-1; possibly TRBD1 or TRBD2 for D (5 bases each). CDR1 and CDR2 (germline): MGHRA, YSYEKL. Trimming cost V 3 bases and J 0 bases, with 18 bases left between them. The CDR3 consists of 18 residues.

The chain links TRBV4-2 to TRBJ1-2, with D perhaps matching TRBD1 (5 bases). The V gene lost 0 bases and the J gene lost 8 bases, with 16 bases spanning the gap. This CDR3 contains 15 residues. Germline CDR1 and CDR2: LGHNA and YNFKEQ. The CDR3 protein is CASSQDQGQGLGYTF. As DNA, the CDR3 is TGTGCCAGCAGCCAAGACCAGGGCCAGGGTTTGGGCTACACCTTC.

As DNA, the CDR3 is TGTGCCAGCAGCAGGGACAGCAATCAGCCCCAGCATTTT. This codes for CASSRDSNQPQHF. The chain links TRBV6-5 to TRBJ1-5, with D tentatively TRBD1 (5 bases). Deletions cut 6 bases from V and 1 base from J, with 7 bases between. Germline lookup yields CDR1 MNHEY and CDR2 SVGAGI. The length of the CDR3 is 13 residues.

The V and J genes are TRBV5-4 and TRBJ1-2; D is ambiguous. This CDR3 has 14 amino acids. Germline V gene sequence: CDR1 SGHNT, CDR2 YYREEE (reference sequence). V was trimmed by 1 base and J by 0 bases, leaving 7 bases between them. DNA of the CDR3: TGTGCCAGCAGCTTGACCAGAACTAACTATGGCTACACCTTC. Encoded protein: CASSLTRTNYGYTF. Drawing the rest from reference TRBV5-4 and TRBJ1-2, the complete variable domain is ETGVTQSPTHLIKTRGQQVTLRCSSQSGHNTVSWYQQALGQGPQFIFQYYREEENGRGNFPPRFSGLQFPNYSSELNVNALELDDSALYLCASSLTRTNYGYTFGSGTRLTVV.

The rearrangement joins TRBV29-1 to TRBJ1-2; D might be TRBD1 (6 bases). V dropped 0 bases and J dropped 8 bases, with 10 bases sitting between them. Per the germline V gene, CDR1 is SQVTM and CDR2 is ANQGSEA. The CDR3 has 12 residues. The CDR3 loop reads CSVEELQGGYTF. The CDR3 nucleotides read TGCAGCGTTGAAGAACTACAGGGCGGCTACACCTTC.

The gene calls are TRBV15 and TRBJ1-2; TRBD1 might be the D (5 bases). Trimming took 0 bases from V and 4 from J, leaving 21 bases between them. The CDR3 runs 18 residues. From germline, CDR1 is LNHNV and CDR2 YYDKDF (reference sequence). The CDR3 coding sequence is TGTGCCACCAGCAGAGAGGCTTACAGGACAACGGGTGGCTATGGCTACACCTTC. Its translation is CATSREAYRTTGGYGYTF.